This T cell receptor (beta chain) was sequenced in a study of molecular identifiers for immune sequencing clone quantification. General observations from the study: Spiked Jurkat TCR RNA originating from one cell could reportedly be identified amid some 920,000 naive cells. Highly expanded clone sizes could be underestimated through barcode sharing by identical TCR molecules.

In the case of this clonotype: Its specificity is not known.

Methods described previously were used for bulk TCR libraries, and listed TCR primers were applied. Using its own MiXCR run on the PCR reads, TCRdb lists one record per CDR3 protein. The profile shows some 590,000 distinct CDR3 sequences, less than 30% of them singletons. A CD8+CD4-CCR7+CD45RA+ phenotype served as the sorting definition for naive CD8 T cells. What was sequenced was naive CD8+ T cells from blood, with Jurkat cell RNA spiked in. This sample's subset: FACS-sorted CD8+CD4-CCR7+CD45RA+ naive T cells. The clonotype originates from a human donor in good health. Some libraries in this study had Jurkat cell RNA spiked in.

The CDR3 nucleotides are TGTGCCACCAGCAGCTCTCGCATGGCAGACCACTACAATGAGCAGTTCTTC. Its protein product is CATSSSRMADHYNEQFF. This chain connects TRBV15 to TRBJ2-1, with no clear D. The CDR3 sequence is 17 residues long. The V gene lost 3 bases and the J gene lost 3 bases, with 18 bases spanning the gap. Germline CDR1 reads LNHNV; CDR2 reads YYDKDF (reference sequence).